The clone carrying this T cell receptor beta chain is a singleton in its sample. This specimen includes other DNA sequences encoding the same CDR3. This specimen belongs to a study of Ad26.COV2.S vaccination and SARS-CoV-2 variants. Assay used: immunoSEQ multiplex PCR; TCRdb lists only in-frame clones, some missing. The data show approximately 340,000 clones, 92% seen once. This CDR3 comprises 14 residues. With 1 base removed from V and 4 bases from J, the gap between germline ends came to 10 bases. Germline assignment: CDR1 LNHDA and CDR2 SQIVND (reference sequence). The sequencing used peripheral blood, collected after recovery from COVID-19. The rearrangement uses TRBV19 and TRBJ1-1; possibly TRBD1 for D (5 bases). This clonotype was sampled from a human donor who had recovered from COVID-19. The CDR3 sequence: CASSIGGLGTEAFF. In DNA, the CDR3 is TGTGCCAGTAGTATAGGGGGCCTAGGCACTGAAGCTTTCTTT.